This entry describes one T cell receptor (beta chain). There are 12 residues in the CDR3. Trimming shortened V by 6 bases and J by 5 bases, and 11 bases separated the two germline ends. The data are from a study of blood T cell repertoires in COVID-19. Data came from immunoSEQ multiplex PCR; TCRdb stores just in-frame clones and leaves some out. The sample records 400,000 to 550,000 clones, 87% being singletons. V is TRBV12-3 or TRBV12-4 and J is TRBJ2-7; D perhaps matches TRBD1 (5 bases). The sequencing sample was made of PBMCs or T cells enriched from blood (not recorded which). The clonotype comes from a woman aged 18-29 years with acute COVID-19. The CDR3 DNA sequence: TGTGCCAGCAGCCAGGGTCTCCACGAGCAGTACTTC. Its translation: CASSQGLHEQYF.